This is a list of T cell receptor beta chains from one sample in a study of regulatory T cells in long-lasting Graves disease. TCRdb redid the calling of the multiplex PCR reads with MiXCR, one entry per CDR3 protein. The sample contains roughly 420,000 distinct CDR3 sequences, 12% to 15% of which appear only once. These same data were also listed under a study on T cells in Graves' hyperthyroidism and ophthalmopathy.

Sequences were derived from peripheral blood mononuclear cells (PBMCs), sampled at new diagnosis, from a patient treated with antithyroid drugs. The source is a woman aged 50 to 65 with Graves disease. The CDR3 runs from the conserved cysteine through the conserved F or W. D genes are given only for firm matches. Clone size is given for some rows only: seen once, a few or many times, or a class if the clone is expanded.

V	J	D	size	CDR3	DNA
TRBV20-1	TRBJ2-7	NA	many	CSARLTGLLSYEQYF	TGCAGTGCTAGACTGACGGGGCTGCTTTCCTACGAGCAGTACTTC
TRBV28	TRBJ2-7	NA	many	CASSSQTYEQYF	TGTGCCAGCAGTTCCCAAACCTACGAGCAGTACTTC
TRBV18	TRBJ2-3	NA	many	CASSPGFADTQYF	TGTGCCAGCTCACCAGGGTTCGCAGATACGCAGTATTTT
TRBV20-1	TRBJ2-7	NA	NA	CSNWLASRHEQYF	TGCAGTAATTGGCTAGCTAGTCGCCACGAGCAGTACTTC
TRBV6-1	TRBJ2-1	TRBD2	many	CASKKPRQGLYNEQFF	TGTGCCAGCAAAAAACCCCGTCAGGGACTATACAATGAGCAGTTCTTC
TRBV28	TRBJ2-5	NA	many	CASSLWGDGETQYF	TGTGCCAGCAGTCTCTGGGGCGACGGGGAGACCCAGTACTTC
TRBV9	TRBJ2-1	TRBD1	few	CASSVGQGYEQFF	TGTGCCAGCAGCGTTGGACAGGGCTATGAGCAGTTCTTC
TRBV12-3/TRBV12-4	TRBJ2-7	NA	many	CASSFGGFSYEQYF	TGTGCCAGCAGTTTTGGGGGGTTTTCCTACGAGCAGTACTTC
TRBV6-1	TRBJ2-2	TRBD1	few	CASSKTGTVNTGELFF	TGTGCCAGCAGTAAAACCGGGACAGTGAACACCGGGGAGCTGTTTTTT
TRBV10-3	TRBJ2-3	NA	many	CAIFGGNPTSSTDTQYF	TGTGCCATCTTCGGCGGAAACCCAACCTCTAGCACAGATACGCAGTATTTT
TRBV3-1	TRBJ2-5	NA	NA	CASSQKFGETQYF	TGTGCCAGCAGCCAAAAGTTTGGGGAGACCCAGTACTTC
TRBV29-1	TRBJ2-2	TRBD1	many	CSVGDLDRGGELFF	TGCAGCGTTGGCGATCTTGACAGGGGCGGGGAGCTGTTTTTT
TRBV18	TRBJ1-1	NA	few	CASSPLTISGGGGLNTEAFF	TGTGCCAGCTCACCATTGACAATCAGTGGGGGAGGGGGGTTGAACACTGAAGCTTTCTTT
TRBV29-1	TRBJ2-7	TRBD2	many	CSVAAGGPYEQYF	TGCAGCGTTGCCGCGGGAGGGCCGTACGAGCAGTACTTC
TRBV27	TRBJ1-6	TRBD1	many	CASSLTGTDFADSPLHF	TGTGCCAGCAGTTTAACCGGGACAGATTTTGCGGATTCACCCCTCCACTTT
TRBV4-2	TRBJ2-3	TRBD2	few	CASSSRLAESTDTQYF	TGTGCCAGCAGCAGCCGACTAGCAGAAAGCACAGATACGCAGTATTTT
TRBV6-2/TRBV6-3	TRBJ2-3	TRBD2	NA	CASSYSGGADTQYF	TGTGCCAGCAGTTACTCCGGGGGGGCGGATACGCAGTATTTT
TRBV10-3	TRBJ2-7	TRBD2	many	CAIRDYREGYEQYF	TGTGCCATCCGGGACTATAGAGAGGGCTACGAGCAGTACTTC
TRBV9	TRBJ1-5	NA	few	CASSVAERGGAGNQPQHF	TGTGCCAGCAGCGTAGCGGAGAGGGGGGGTGCTGGCAATCAGCCCCAGCATTTT
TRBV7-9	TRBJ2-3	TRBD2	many	CASSTRTSGAPTDTQYF	TGTGCCAGCAGCACCCGGACTAGCGGAGCACCGACAGATACGCAGTATTTT
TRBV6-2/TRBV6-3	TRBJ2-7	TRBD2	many	CASSGTSGPYEQYF	TGTGCCAGCAGCGGGACTAGCGGCCCCTACGAGCAGTACTTC
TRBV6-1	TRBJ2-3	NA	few	CASSDRGVWGTDTQYF	TGTGCCAGCAGTGATCGAGGGGTGTGGGGCACAGATACGCAGTATTTT
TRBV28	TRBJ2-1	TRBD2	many	CASRQSGRGQDEQFF	TGTGCCAGCAGACAGAGCGGGAGGGGCCAGGATGAGCAGTTCTTC
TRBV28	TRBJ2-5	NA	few	CASSFDRRYQETQYF	TGTGCCAGCAGTTTCGACAGGAGGTACCAAGAGACCCAGTACTTC
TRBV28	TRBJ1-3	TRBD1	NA	CASSLGQGARGNTIYF	TGTGCCAGCAGTTTGGGACAGGGGGCGCGCGGAAACACCATATATTTT
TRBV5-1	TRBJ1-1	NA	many	CASSLGPGNPEAFF	TGCGCCAGCAGCTTGGGGCCGGGGAACCCTGAAGCTTTCTTT
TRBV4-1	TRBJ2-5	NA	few	CASSQGWQQETQYF	TGCGCCAGCAGCCAAGGGTGGCAGCAAGAGACCCAGTACTTC
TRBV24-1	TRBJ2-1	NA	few	CATSDRLKQFF	TGTGCCACCAGTGATCGCCTGAAGCAGTTCTTC
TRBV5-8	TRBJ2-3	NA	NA	CASRSGVPDTQYF	TGTGCCAGCAGGTCTGGGGTCCCAGATACGCAGTATTTT
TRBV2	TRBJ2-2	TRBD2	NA	CASSEFLAGVTGELFF	TGTGCCAGCTCTGAATTCCTAGCGGGAGTCACCGGGGAGCTGTTTTTT
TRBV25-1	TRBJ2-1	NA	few	CASSVREDNEQFF	TGTGCCAGCAGTGTGCGGGAAGACAATGAGCAGTTCTTC
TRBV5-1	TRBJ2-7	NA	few	CASSFGVEGYEQYF	TGCGCCAGCAGCTTTGGGGTAGAGGGCTACGAGCAGTACTTC
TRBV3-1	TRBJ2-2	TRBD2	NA	CASSQETGLAGVGELFF	TGTGCCAGCAGCCAAGAGACTGGACTAGCGGGAGTCGGGGAGCTGTTTTTT
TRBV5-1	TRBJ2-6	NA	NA	CASRNLGFGANVLTF	TGCGCCAGCAGGAACCTTGGGTTCGGGGCCAACGTCCTGACTTTC
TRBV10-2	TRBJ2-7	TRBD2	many	CASSEGGLAGARPEQYF	TGCGCCAGCAGCGAGGGAGGACTAGCGGGAGCGCGGCCCGAGCAGTACTTC
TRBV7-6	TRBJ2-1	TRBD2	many	CASSFPSGRAPHNEQFF	TGTGCCAGCAGCTTCCCTAGCGGGAGGGCCCCACACAATGAGCAGTTCTTC
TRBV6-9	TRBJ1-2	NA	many	CASSYDSNYGYTF	TGTGCCAGCAGTTACGACAGCAACTATGGCTACACCTTC
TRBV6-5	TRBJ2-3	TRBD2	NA	CASSLVGAGGTDTQYF	TGTGCCAGCAGTTTAGTTGGAGCGGGAGGGACAGATACGCAGTATTTT
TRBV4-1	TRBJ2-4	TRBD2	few	CASSQGRFLGGAKNIQYF	TGCGCCAGCAGCCAAGGGAGGTTTTTGGGGGGGGCCAAAAACATTCAGTACTTC
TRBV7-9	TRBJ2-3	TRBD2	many	CASSSGLHTDTQYF	TGTGCCAGCAGCTCGGGACTACACACAGATACGCAGTATTTT
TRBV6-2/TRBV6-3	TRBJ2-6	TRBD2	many	CASSWPRTSVPSGANVLTF	TGTGCCAGCAGTTGGCCCCGGACTAGCGTACCCTCTGGGGCCAACGTCCTGACTTTC
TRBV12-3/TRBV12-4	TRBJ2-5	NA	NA	CASSQPRVVAQAQETQYF	TGTGCCAGCAGTCAACCCAGGGTGGTAGCGCAAGCTCAAGAGACCCAGTACTTC
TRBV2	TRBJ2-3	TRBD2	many	CASISGRLEINTQYF	TGTGCCAGCATTTCCGGGAGGCTCGAAATTAATACGCAGTATTTT
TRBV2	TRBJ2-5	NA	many	CACRLNQETQYF	TGTGCCTGCCGACTAAACCAAGAGACCCAGTACTTC
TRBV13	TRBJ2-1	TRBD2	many	CASSPHLAGGAWGNEQFF	TGTGCCAGCAGCCCGCACTTAGCGGGAGGGGCTTGGGGGAATGAGCAGTTCTTC
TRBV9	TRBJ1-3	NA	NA	CASSVHSGTGVDTIYF	TGTGCCAGCAGCGTACATTCCGGGACCGGGGTGGACACCATATATTTT
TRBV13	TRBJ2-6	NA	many	CASSPQGGANVLTF	TGTGCCAGCAGCCCCCAGGGTGGGGCCAACGTCCTGACTTTC
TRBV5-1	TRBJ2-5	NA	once	CASSPGVGQQETQYF	TGCGCCAGCAGCCCGGGAGTGGGACAGCAAGAGACCCAGTACTTC
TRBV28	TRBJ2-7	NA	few	CASSLFQGVYEQYF	TGTGCCAGCAGTTTATTCCAGGGTGTCTACGAGCAGTACTTC